Each of the 20 T cell receptor beta chains below was sequenced from the same sample in a study of tumor-infiltrating lymphocytes in primary liver carcinoma. They got blood RNA out of unsorted whole blood and also pulled out germline DNA. Starting material of about 0.45 ug total RNA yielded TCR beta cDNA via a constant-region primer. Slightly modified ARM-PCR served as the procedure for the TCR beta libraries. These libraries came from three rounds of nested multiplex PCR. PCR rounds one and two used TRBV1-TRBV30 forward primers with a C-beta reverse primer for 9 to 10 cycles each. One entry per CDR3 protein results from TCRdb running MiXCR on the multiplex PCR reads. The table shows about 200,000 distinct CDR3 sequences, with 65% occurring only once. The specimen was peripheral blood. The receptors shown here come from a woman aged 55 to 70 with primary liver carcinoma and hepatitis B virus infection.

Remarks on this clonotype: The germline gene is not matched at one end of the junction; a read error may be the cause. V is TRBV29-1 and J is TRBJ1-2, with 7 bases identical to TRBD1. Germline assignment: CDR1 SQVTM and CDR2 ANQGSEA. The CDR3 covers 13 residues. The CDR3 sequence: CGVEGAGGIGYTF. The CDR3, as DNA: TGCGGCGTCGAGGGGGCAGGAGGTATTGGCTACACCTTC.

This rearrangement joins TRBV28 to TRBJ1-2; 7 bases line up with TRBD1. Unmatched junction bases numbered 6, after V lost 4 bases and J lost 1 base. The CDR3 runs to 15 residues. Germline V gene sequence: CDR1 MDHEN, CDR2 SYDVKM. The CDR3 DNA reads TGTGCCAGCAGTTCCCCCGGGACAGTTAACTATGGCTACACCTTC. Residues: CASSSPGTVNYGYTF.

On this clonotype itself: This could be a read error, since a much larger clone is one nucleotide away. The rearrangement joins TRBV7-9 to TRBJ1-2; D remains unclear. Deletions cut 4 bases from V and 3 bases from J, with 9 bases between. Germline V lookup: CDR1 SEHNR, CDR2 FQNEAQ (reference sequence). CDR3 size: 13 residues. In DNA form, the CDR3 reads TGTGCCAGCAGCTCCATAACTCACTATGGCTACACCTTC. As protein: CASSSITHYGYTF.

Concerning this clonotype itself: A much larger clone is a single base away; this may be a read error. V gene TRBV2 combines with J gene TRBJ2-7; D is possibly TRBD1 (6 bases). There are 12 residues in the CDR3. Germline CDR1 SNHLY, CDR2 FYNNEI. Trimming left V 6 bases short and J 13 bases short, with 19 bases between. CDR3 protein: CASRVSGVWHYF. The DNA for the CDR3 is TGTGCCAGCAGGGTATCAGGGGTATGGCACTACTTC.

About this clonotype itself: The junction departs from the called germline gene at one end, perhaps through a read error. The chain joins TRBV11-2 to TRBJ2-1; no clear D. In germline, CDR1 is SGHAT, CDR2 FQNNGV. The CDR3 runs to 12 residues. The DNA for the CDR3 is TGTGTCAGCAGCTTACCAGTGTTTGAGCAGTTCTTC. It yields the protein CVSSLPVFEQFF.

This clonotype was observed a few times. The J gene is TRBJ2-7, the V gene TRBV28; the D gene is possibly TRBD2 (5 bases). The germline gives CDR1 MDHEN, CDR2 SYDVKM. CDR3 size: 14 residues. V dropped 6 bases and J dropped 3 bases, with 15 bases sitting between them. In DNA form, the CDR3 reads TGTGCCAGCAGCACATCTAGGGAGATCTACGAGCAGTACTTC. The encoded protein is CASSTSREIYEQYF.

The chain carries TRBV30 and TRBJ1-1, with a weak D call TRBD1 (6 bases). The CDR3 is made up of 13 amino acids. Between the trimmed V and J ends, which lost 3 bases and 0 bases, there was a span of 8 bases. Looked up from germline, CDR1 is GTSNPN and CDR2 is SVGIG (reference sequence). The CDR3 DNA reads TGTGCCTGGAGGGACAGTCTGAACACTGAAGCTTTCTTT. This encodes CAWRDSLNTEAFF.

A note on this clonotype: A much larger clone differs from this one at a single base, so this may be a read error. Without the conserved terminal phenylalanine or tryptophan, this CDR3 likely stems from a read error. The chain couples TRBV29-1 to TRBJ1-2; possibly TRBD1 for D (6 bases). Germline CDR1 and CDR2: SQVTM and ANQGSEA. The V gene lost 5 bases and the J gene lost 7 bases, with 11 bases spanning the gap. This CDR3 is 11 amino acids long. The DNA of the CDR3 is TGCAGCGTTTCCAGGGGAGTTGGCTACACCCTC. Translating gives CSVSRGVGYTL.

V is TRBV28 and J is TRBJ2-1; D might be TRBD1 (6 bases). Trimming stripped 7 bases from V and 10 bases from J, with 26 bases between. The germline CDR1 and CDR2 sequences are MDHEN and SYDVKM. The CDR3 runs 16 residues. CDR3 region: CASTNKVGVRGPEQFF. The CDR3 nucleotides read TGTGCCAGCACCAATAAGGTGGGGGTCAGGGGCCCCGAGCAGTTCTTC.

This clonotype was observed at least ten times. The chain carries TRBV11-3 and TRBJ1-1, with a possible D match to TRBD1 (5 bases). CDR3 length: 14 residues. Germline CDR1 reads SGHNT; CDR2 reads YENEEA. The V end lost 1 base, the J end lost 3 bases, and 9 bases lay between the germline ends. For the CDR3, the DNA is TGTGCCAGCAGCTTAGGTTGGGGGGACACTGAAGCTTTCTTT. Translating it yields CASSLGWGDTEAFF.

A remark on this clonotype: A single base separates this from a much larger clone, so it may be a read error. The missing conserved phenylalanine or tryptophan at the end of this CDR3 makes a read error likely. The chain recombines TRBV29-1 with TRBJ1-2; D not resolved. Germline CDR1 reads SQVTM; CDR2 reads ANQGSEA. The CDR3 covers 14 residues. V was clipped by 4 bases and J by 1 base, with 13 bases between them. The CDR3 DNA sequence: TGCAGCGTTGTAGAGAGGAGAAGTAACTATGGCTACACCTTG. It translates to CSVVERRSNYGYTL.

This chain joins TRBV9 and TRBJ2-3, with no clear D. The CDR3 totals 15 residues. The ends were cut back, 0 bases at V and 6 bases at J, with 14 bases in the middle. Germline-derived CDR1 and CDR2 are SGDLS and YYNGEE. Here the CDR3 reads CASSVVPQHTDTQYF. CDR3 nucleotide sequence: TGTGCCAGCAGCGTAGTTCCACAGCACACGGATACGCAGTATTTT.

Regarding this clonotype: One end of the junction does not line up with germline, which may come from a read error. The rearrangement uses TRBV11-2 and TRBJ2-7; perhaps D is TRBD1 or TRBD2 (5 bases each). The CDR3 runs to 14 residues. Germline CDR1 is SGHAT and CDR2 is FQNNGV. This CDR3 reads CAGSPRGVGYEQYF. The CDR3 DNA reads as TGTGCCGGCAGCCCCAGAGGGGTTGGGTACGAGCAGTACTTC.

The chain joins TRBV20-1 to TRBJ2-2; D possibly corresponds to TRBD2 (6 bases). Trimming left V 3 bases short and J 3 bases short, with 17 bases between. CDR1 and CDR2 (germline): DFQATT, SNEGSKA (reference sequence). This CDR3 has 16 residues. The CDR3, as DNA: TGCAGTGCTAGGGAACCGGGACTGGGACACACCGGGGAGCTGTTTTTT. This gives the protein CSAREPGLGHTGELFF.

On this clonotype itself: Mismatch with germline at one junction end may stem from a read error. The rearrangement uses TRBV11-2 and TRBJ1-3; D might be TRBD1 (5 bases). The CDR3 consists of 18 residues. Per germline, CDR1 SGHAT and CDR2 FQNNGV. CDR3 loop: CVSSSRLPTDSSGNTIHF. DNA for the CDR3: TGTGTCAGCAGCTCGCGCCTCCCGACAGATAGCTCTGGAAACACCATACATTTT.

This rearrangement joins TRBV20-1 to TRBJ2-7, with TRBD1 matching over 8 bases. CDR1 and CDR2 from the germline V gene are DFQATT and SNEGSKA (reference sequence). Losses at the gene ends were 6 bases for V and 6 bases for J; bases not matched to a gene: 10. The CDR3 runs 13 residues. The CDR3 nucleotides are TGCAGTGCCCAAACTCCAGGGGGCGGCGAGCAGTACTTC. It codes for CSAQTPGGGEQYF.

This clonotype was seen repeatedly, ten times or more. The chain has TRBV10-2 and TRBJ1-3, with D unresolved. Germline CDR1 and CDR2: WSHSY and SAAADI. The CDR3 has 14 amino acids. V lost 4 bases to trimming and J lost 4 bases, with 11 bases between them. The CDR3 loop reads CASSAGFTGNTIYF. CDR3 DNA: TGCGCCAGCAGTGCAGGATTTACGGGAAACACCATATATTTT.

As for this clonotype: With a much larger clone just one base away, this may be a read error. J is TRBJ2-3 and V is TRBV30; TRBD2 might be the D (5 bases). From germline, CDR1 is GTSNPN and CDR2 SVGIG (reference sequence). This CDR3 is 12 amino acids long. This CDR3 reads CAGSVITDTQYF. Here the CDR3 DNA reads TGTGCCGGGAGTGTTATTACAGATACGCAGTATTTT.

Of note for this clonotype: This CDR3 fails to terminate in the conserved phenylalanine or tryptophan, so it likely reflects a read error. The CDR3 coding sequence is TGCAGCGTTGATCTCAGGGTTGATCACATAAGAGCTTTCTGT. Translation gives CSVDLRVDHIRAFC. This rearrangement joins TRBV29-1 to TRBJ1-1, with a weak D call TRBD1 (5 bases). Looked up from germline, CDR1 is SQVTM and CDR2 is ANQGSEA. The CDR3 length is 14 residues. V lost 3 bases, J lost 10 bases, and 21 bases lay in between.

This chain links TRBV11-2 with TRBJ2-5, with TRBD2 identical over 7 bases. V gave up 8 bases and J gave up 9 bases; unmatched junction bases: 9. CDR3 length: 12 residues. Germline V lookup: CDR1 SGHAT, CDR2 FQNNGV. CDR3 bases: TGTGCCAGCTTTACGGGAGGCGGGGCCCAGTACTTC. It yields the protein CASFTGGGAQYF.